This is a list of T cell receptor beta chains from one sample in a study of blood T cell repertoires in COVID-19. Using immunoSEQ multiplex PCR, the repertoire was profiled, and TCRdb retains in-frame clones only, with some absent. Counted here are about 210,000 clones, roughly 79% occurring once; the ten biggest clones make up approximately 9%. Sequenced sample: PBMCs or T cells enriched from blood (not recorded which). These receptors all stem from a woman between 50 and 59 years old with acute COVID-19. The CDR3 runs from the conserved cysteine through the conserved F or W. The D gene is left open where the match is weak. Clone size appears in some rows only: once, few, many, or a class for an expanded clone.

abundance	d_gene	v_gene	j_gene	CDR3nt	CDR3aa
.	.	TRBV6-5	TRBJ1-1	TGTGCCAGCAGTCTCGGCGGAGGGACTGAAGCTTTCTTT	CASSLGGGTEAFF
once	TRBD2	TRBV9	TRBJ2-3	TGTGCCAGCAGCGTAGGCGGACTAGCCGGGGTTGGCGATACGCAGTATTTT	CASSVGGLAGVGDTQYF
.	TRBD2	TRBV7-2	TRBJ2-1	TGTGCCAGCAGCTTAAAAGCGGGGTATACAAAAAATGAGCAGTTCTTC	CASSLKAGYTKNEQFF
once	.	TRBV5-8	TRBJ1-5	TGTGCCAGCAGCTTGCGGGGATATAGCAATCAGCCCCAGCATTTT	CASSLRGYSNQPQHF
.	TRBD2	TRBV18	TRBJ2-5	TGTGCCAGCTCACCACCCAAACAGCGGGGGGGAGGAGAGACCCAGTACTTC	CASSPPKQRGGGETQYF
.	TRBD1	TRBV7-2	TRBJ1-2	TGTGCCAGCAGCCACGTGGACAGGGGGCGTGGTGGCTACACCTTC	CASSHVDRGRGGYTF
.	.	TRBV19	TRBJ1-5	TGTGCCAGTGGAAGAGGGAGCAATCAGCCCCAGCATTTT	CASGRGSNQPQHF
.	TRBD1	TRBV7-2	TRBJ1-2	TGTGCCAGCAGCTTATTTGGGGACAGGACCAATGGCTACACCTTC	CASSLFGDRTNGYTF
.	.	TRBV11-2	TRBJ2-7	TGTGCCAGCAGCTCAAGCCCGCGGGACCCTGACTACGAGCAGTACTTC	CASSSSPRDPDYEQYF
few	.	TRBV18	TRBJ1-5	TGTGCCAGCTCACGCTCAGTTGATAGCAATCAGCCCCAGCATTTT	CASSRSVDSNQPQHF
.	TRBD1	TRBV7-8	TRBJ1-2	TGTGCCAGCAGCTTGGCGGGACAGAGACTCTATGGCTACACCTTC	CASSLAGQRLYGYTF
.	TRBD2	TRBV9	TRBJ2-6	TGTGCCAGCAGATCCGGACTAGCGGGAGTCCCAAGCTCTGGGGCCAACGTCCTGACTTTC	CASRSGLAGVPSSGANVLTF
.	TRBD2	TRBV2	TRBJ2-7	TGTGCCAGCAGGCGGGACTACCTATTTGAGCAGTACTTC	CASRRDYLFEQYF
.	.	TRBV5-5	TRBJ2-7	TGTGCCAGCAGCTTGTCGTTATACGAGCAGTACTTC	CASSLSLYEQYF
.	TRBD1	TRBV4-3	TRBJ2-7	TGCGCCAGCAGCCGATTGACAGGGGAGGACGAGCAGTACTTC	CASSRLTGEDEQYF
.	.	TRBV7-9	TRBJ2-2	TGTGCCAGCAGCTCGAGCAGGGTGACCGGGGAGCTGTTTTTT	CASSSSRVTGELFF
.	TRBD2	TRBV2	TRBJ2-1	TGTGCCAGCAGAAACCCCTGGACAGGCTACACCGGGACTAGCGGCGACAATGAGCAGTTCTTC	CASRNPWTGYTGTSGDNEQFF
few	.	TRBV19	TRBJ1-5	TGTGCCAGTAGTACCCGGACAGATGGCAATCAGCCCCAGCATTTT	CASSTRTDGNQPQHF
.	.	TRBV2	TRBJ2-7	TGTGCCAGCGACCGGGTCCCAGAAGCCTACGAGCAGTACTTC	CASDRVPEAYEQYF
.	.	TRBV18	TRBJ2-5	TGTGCCAGCTCACCCCCCATGAACAGGAAGACCCAGTACTTC	CASSPPMNRKTQYF
.	TRBD2	TRBV24-1	TRBJ2-1	TGTGCCACCAGTCCTCAACTAGCGGGTTACAATGAGCAGTTCTTC	CATSPQLAGYNEQFF
few	TRBD2	TRBV4-3	TRBJ2-2	TGCGCCAGCAGCCAAGATAAGCTGACTAGCGGGAATGGGGAGCTGTTTTTT	CASSQDKLTSGNGELFF
.	TRBD1	TRBV28	TRBJ1-3	TGTGCCAGCGATACTAAAGGGGGCGACGGAAACACCATATATTTT	CASDTKGGDGNTIYF
.	.	TRBV4-3	TRBJ1-3	TGCGCCAGCAGCCAAGATCAGTCAGGGACTGGAAACACCATATATTTT	CASSQDQSGTGNTIYF
.	TRBD2	TRBV7-2	TRBJ2-1	TGTGCCAGCAGCTTATCGGTGGGGGGGACCCCTCTGTTCTTC	CASSLSVGGTPLFF
.	.	TRBV7-9	TRBJ2-5	TGTGCCAGCAACGAACTGGGGGCGGGGGACCAAGAGACCCAGTACTTC	CASNELGAGDQETQYF
once	.	TRBV19	TRBJ2-3	TGTGCCAGTAGTATTTCCGGGAGTACCCCAGATACGCAGTATTTT	CASSISGSTPDTQYF
.	.	TRBV24-1	TRBJ2-7	TGTGCCACCAGTGATCCCACAGGGAATAAGGCCTACGAGCAGTACTTC	CATSDPTGNKAYEQYF
.	TRBD2	TRBV4-2	TRBJ2-2	TGTGCCAGCAGCCCTTCTCTAGCGGGGGGCACCGGGGAGCTGTTTTTT	CASSPSLAGGTGELFF